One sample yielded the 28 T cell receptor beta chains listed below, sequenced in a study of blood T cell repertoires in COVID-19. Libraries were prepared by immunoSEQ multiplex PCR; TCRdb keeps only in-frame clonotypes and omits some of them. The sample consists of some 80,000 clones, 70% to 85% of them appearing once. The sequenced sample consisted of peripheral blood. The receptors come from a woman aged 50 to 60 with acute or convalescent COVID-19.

The CDR3 loop is CATSGRGPYNEQFF. In DNA form, the CDR3 reads TGTGCCACCAGCGGGAGAGGGCCATACAATGAGCAGTTCTTC. This chain uses TRBV15 with TRBJ2-1; D possibly corresponds to TRBD2 (5 bases). Germline V lookup: CDR1 LNHNV, CDR2 YYDKDF (reference sequence). The CDR3 sequence is 14 residues long. With 5 bases removed from V and 4 bases from J, the gap between germline ends came to 12 bases.

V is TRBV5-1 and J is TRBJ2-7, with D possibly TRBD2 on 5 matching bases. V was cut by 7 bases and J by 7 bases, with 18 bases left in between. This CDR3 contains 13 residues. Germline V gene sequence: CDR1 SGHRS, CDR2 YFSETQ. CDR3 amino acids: CASATGPRREQYF. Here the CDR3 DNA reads TGCGCCAGCGCCACGGGCCCCCGGAGGGAGCAGTACTTC.

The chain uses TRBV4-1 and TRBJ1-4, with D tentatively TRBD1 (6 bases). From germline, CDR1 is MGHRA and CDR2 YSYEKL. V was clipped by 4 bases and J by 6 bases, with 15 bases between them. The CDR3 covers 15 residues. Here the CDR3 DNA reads TGCGCCAGCAGCCTAACTCAGGGGAGGGATGAAAAACTGTTTTTT. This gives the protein CASSLTQGRDEKLFF.

As DNA, the CDR3 is TGTGCCAGCAGTTACTCGGCCAACACTGAAGCTTTCTTT. This sequence encodes CASSYSANTEAFF. The V gene is TRBV6-5, the J gene TRBJ1-1; D is ambiguous. The CDR3 contains 13 residues. Trimming left V 0 bases short and J 2 bases short, with 4 bases between. Germline lookup yields CDR1 MNHEY and CDR2 SVGAGI.

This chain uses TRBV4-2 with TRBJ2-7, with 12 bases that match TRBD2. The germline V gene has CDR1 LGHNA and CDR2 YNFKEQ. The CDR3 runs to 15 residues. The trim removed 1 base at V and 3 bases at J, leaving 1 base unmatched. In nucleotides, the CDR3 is TGTGCCAGCAGCCAAGGGACTAGCGGGAACTACGAGCAGTACTTC. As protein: CASSQGTSGNYEQYF.

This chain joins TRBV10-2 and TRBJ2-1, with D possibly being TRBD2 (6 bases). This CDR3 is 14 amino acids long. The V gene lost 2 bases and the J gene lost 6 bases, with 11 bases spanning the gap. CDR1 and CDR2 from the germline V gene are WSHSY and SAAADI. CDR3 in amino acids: CASSEAGTFNEQFF. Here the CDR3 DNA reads TGCGCCAGCAGTGAGGCCGGGACTTTCAATGAGCAGTTCTTC.

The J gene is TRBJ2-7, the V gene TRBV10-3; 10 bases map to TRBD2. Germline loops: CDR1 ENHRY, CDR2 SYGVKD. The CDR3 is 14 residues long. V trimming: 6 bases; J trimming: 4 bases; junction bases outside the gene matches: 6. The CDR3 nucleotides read TGTGCCATCAGCCCCGGGACTAGCGAATACGAGCAGTACTTC. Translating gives CAISPGTSEYEQYF.

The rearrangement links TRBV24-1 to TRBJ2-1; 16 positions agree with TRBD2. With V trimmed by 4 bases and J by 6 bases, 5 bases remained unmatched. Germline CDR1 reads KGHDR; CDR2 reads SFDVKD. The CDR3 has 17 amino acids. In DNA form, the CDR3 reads TGTGCCACCAGTGACCGCGGGACTAGCGGGAGGGTCAATGAGCAGTTCTTC. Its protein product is CATSDRGTSGRVNEQFF.

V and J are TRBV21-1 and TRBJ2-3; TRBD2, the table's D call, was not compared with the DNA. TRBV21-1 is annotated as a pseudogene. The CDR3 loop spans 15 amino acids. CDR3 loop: CASTRRWGEADTQYF. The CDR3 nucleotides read TGTGCCAGCACCAGAAGGTGGGGGGAGGCAGATACGCAGTATTTT.

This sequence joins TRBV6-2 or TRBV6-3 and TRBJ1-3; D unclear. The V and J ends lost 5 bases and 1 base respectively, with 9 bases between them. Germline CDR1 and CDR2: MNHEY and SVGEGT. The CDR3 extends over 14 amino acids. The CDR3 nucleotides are TGTGCCAGCAGTGGAGCGGTATCTGGAAACACCATATATTTT. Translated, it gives CASSGAVSGNTIYF.

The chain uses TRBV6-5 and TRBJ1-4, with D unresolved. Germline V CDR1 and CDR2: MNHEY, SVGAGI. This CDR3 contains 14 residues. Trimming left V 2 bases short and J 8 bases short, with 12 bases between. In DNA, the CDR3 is TGTGCCAGCAGTTACGTCAGAGCGGGCGAAAAACTGTTTTTT. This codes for CASSYVRAGEKLFF.

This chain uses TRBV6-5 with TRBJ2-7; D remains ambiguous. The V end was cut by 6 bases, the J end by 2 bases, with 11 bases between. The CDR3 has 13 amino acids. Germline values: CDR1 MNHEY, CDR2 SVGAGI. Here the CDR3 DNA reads TGTGCCAGCAGCCGGTTTTACGCCTACGAGCAGTACTTC. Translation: CASSRFYAYEQYF.

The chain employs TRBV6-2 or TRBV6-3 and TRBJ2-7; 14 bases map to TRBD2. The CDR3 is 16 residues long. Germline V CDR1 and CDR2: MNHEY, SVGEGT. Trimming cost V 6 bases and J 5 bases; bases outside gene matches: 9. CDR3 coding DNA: TGTGCCAGCAGCGCCTCCGGACTAGCGGGGGGACACGAGCAGTACTTC. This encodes CASSASGLAGGHEQYF.

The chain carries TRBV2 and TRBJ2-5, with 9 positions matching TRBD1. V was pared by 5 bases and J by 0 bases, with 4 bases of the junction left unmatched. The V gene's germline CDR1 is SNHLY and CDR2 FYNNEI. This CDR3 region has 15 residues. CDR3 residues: CASSRGQGYQETQYF. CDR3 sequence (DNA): TGTGCCAGCAGTCGGGGACAGGGATACCAAGAGACCCAGTACTTC.

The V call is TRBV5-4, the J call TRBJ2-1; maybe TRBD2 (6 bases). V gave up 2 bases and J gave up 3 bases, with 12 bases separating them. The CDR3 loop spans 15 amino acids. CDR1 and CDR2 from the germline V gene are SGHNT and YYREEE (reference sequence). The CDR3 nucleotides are TGTGCCAGCAGCTTTCCCGGGACTCTCTACAATGAGCAGTTCTTC. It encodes CASSFPGTLYNEQFF.

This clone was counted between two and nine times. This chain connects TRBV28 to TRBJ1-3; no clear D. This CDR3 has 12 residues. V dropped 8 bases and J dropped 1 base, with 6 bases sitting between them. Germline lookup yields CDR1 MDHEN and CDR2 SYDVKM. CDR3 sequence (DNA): TGTGCCAGCCGGGAGTCTGGAAACACCATATATTTT. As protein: CASRESGNTIYF.

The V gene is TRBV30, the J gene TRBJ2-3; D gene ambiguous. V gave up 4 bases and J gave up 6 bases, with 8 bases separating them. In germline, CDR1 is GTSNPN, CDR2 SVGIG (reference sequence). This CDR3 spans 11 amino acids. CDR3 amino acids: CAWTAEDTQYF. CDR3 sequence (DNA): TGTGCCTGGACCGCGGAGGATACGCAGTATTTT.

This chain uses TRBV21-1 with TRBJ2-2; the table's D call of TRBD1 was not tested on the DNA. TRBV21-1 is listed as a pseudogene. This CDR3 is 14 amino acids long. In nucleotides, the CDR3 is TGTGCCAGCCGCGGACAGGGGGACACCGGGGAGCTGTTTTTT. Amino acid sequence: CASRGQGDTGELFF.

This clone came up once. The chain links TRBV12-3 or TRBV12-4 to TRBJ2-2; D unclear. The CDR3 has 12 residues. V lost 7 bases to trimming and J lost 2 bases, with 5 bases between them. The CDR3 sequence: CASNINTGELFF. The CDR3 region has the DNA TGTGCCAGCAACATCAACACCGGGGAGCTGTTTTTT.

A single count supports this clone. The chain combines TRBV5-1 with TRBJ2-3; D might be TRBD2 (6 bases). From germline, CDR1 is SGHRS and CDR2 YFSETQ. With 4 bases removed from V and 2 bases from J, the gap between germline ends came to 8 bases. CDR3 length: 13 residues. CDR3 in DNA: TGCGCCAGCAGCGCTAGCGTCACAGATACGCAGTATTTT. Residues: CASSASVTDTQYF.

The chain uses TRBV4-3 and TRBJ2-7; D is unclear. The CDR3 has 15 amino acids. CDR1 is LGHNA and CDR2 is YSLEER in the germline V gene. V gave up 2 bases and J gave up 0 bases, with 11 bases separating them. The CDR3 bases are TGCGCCAGCAGCCAAACCCAAACACGCTCCTACGAGCAGTACTTC. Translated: CASSQTQTRSYEQYF.

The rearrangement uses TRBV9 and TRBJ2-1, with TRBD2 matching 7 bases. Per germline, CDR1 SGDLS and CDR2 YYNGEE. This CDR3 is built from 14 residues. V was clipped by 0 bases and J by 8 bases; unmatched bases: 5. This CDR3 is CASSVEGGWHEQFF. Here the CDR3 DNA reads TGTGCCAGCAGCGTAGAGGGAGGGTGGCATGAGCAGTTCTTC.

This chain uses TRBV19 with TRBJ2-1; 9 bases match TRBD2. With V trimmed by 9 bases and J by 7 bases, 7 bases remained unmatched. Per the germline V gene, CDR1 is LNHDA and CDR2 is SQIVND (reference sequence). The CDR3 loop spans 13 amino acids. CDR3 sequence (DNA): TGTGCCAGCAAGACTAGCGGAGGGAATGAGCAGTTCTTC. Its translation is CASKTSGGNEQFF. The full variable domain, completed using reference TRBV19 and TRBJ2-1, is DGGITQSPKYLFRKEGQNVTLSCEQNLNHDAMYWYRQDPGQGLRLIYYSQIVNDFQKGDIAEGYSVSREKKESFPLTVTSAQKNPTAFYLCASKTSGGNEQFFGPGTRLTVL.

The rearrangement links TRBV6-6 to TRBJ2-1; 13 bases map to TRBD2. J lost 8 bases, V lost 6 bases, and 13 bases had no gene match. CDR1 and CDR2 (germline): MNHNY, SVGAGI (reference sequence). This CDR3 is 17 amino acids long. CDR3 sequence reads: CASSRTSGRARGDEQFF. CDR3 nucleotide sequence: TGTGCCAGCAGCCGAACTAGCGGGAGGGCTCGGGGGGATGAGCAGTTCTTC.

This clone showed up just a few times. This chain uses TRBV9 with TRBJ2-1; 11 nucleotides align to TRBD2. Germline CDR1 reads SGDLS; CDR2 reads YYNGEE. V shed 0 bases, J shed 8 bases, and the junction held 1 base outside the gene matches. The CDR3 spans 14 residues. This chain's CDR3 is CASSVGLAGYEQFF. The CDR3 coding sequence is TGTGCCAGCAGCGTAGGACTAGCGGGGTATGAGCAGTTCTTC.

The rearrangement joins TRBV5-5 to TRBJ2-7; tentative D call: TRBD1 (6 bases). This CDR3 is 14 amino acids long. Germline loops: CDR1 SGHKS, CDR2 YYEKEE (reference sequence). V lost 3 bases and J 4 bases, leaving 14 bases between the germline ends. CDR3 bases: TGTGCCAGCAGCTCCGGGACATTTCTTTACGAGCAGTACTTC. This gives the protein CASSSGTFLYEQYF.

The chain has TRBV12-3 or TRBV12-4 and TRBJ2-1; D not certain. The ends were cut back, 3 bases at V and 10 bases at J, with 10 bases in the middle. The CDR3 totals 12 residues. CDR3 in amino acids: CASSFNGLEQFF. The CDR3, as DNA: TGTGCCAGCAGTTTTAATGGGCTCGAGCAGTTCTTC.

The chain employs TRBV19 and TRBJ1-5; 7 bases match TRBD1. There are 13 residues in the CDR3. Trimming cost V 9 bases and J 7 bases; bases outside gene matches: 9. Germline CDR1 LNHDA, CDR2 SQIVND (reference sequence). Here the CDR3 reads CASRDRETQPQHF. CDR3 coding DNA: TGTGCCAGCCGGGACAGAGAGACCCAGCCCCAGCATTTT.